This T cell receptor beta chain was profiled in a study of STAT5B mutations in CD4+ large granular lymphocyte leukemia. General study results and limits: Data were not HLA-matched across samples. CD4-sorted patient repertoires seemed more clonal than healthy CD4+ repertoires. TRBV06-family usage was enriched in top patient clones (8/27) versus controls (2/35).

Germline V gives CDR1 MNHEY, CDR2 SVGAGI. Losses at the gene ends were 5 bases for V and 4 bases for J; bases not matched to a gene: 8. The CDR3 spans 15 residues. A word on this clone: No antigen is known for it.

This table comes from immunoSEQ multiplex PCR, and its TCRdb copy is limited to in-frame clones, with some not included. This repertoire shows about 32,000 clones, around 71% found once; its top ten account for approximately 0.49%. Sequencing was carried out using CD4+ T cells from blood buffy coats. The chain joins TRBV6-5 to TRBJ1-5; 7 bases fit TRBD1. The receptor was derived from a human donor in good health. CDR3 in DNA: TGTGCCAGCAGTCATCGACAGGGTTTAAATCAGCCCCAGCATTTT. Protein: CASSHRQGLNQPQHF.